Detailed here is one T cell receptor (beta chain). Its antigen remains unidentified. The data originate from a study of vaccination and CD4 T cells after COVID-19. Stated treatment: roughly 11-day PBMC culture with coronavirus spike peptide pools or control peptides (ViraFEST assay). Cultured CD4+ T cell DNA underwent sequencing with the Oncomine TCR Beta short-read assay. TCRdb reprocessed the PCR reads via MiXCR and lists one record per CDR3 protein. The sample gives some 15,000 distinct CDR3 sequences, roughly 73% of which show up once; under 13% is in the top ten. J gave up 3 bases and V 5 bases, and 4 bases lay outside the gene matches. CDR3 length: 16 residues.

This receptor was obtained from a human donor who had recovered from COVID-19. The sequencing sample was made of CD4+ T cells from blood, cultured in vitro. The chain couples TRBV12-3 or TRBV12-4 to TRBJ2-2; 12 bases fit TRBD2. This CDR3 is CASSPRLAGDTGELFF. DNA of the CDR3: TGTGCCAGCAGTCCGAGACTAGCGGGAGACACCGGGGAGCTGTTTTTT.